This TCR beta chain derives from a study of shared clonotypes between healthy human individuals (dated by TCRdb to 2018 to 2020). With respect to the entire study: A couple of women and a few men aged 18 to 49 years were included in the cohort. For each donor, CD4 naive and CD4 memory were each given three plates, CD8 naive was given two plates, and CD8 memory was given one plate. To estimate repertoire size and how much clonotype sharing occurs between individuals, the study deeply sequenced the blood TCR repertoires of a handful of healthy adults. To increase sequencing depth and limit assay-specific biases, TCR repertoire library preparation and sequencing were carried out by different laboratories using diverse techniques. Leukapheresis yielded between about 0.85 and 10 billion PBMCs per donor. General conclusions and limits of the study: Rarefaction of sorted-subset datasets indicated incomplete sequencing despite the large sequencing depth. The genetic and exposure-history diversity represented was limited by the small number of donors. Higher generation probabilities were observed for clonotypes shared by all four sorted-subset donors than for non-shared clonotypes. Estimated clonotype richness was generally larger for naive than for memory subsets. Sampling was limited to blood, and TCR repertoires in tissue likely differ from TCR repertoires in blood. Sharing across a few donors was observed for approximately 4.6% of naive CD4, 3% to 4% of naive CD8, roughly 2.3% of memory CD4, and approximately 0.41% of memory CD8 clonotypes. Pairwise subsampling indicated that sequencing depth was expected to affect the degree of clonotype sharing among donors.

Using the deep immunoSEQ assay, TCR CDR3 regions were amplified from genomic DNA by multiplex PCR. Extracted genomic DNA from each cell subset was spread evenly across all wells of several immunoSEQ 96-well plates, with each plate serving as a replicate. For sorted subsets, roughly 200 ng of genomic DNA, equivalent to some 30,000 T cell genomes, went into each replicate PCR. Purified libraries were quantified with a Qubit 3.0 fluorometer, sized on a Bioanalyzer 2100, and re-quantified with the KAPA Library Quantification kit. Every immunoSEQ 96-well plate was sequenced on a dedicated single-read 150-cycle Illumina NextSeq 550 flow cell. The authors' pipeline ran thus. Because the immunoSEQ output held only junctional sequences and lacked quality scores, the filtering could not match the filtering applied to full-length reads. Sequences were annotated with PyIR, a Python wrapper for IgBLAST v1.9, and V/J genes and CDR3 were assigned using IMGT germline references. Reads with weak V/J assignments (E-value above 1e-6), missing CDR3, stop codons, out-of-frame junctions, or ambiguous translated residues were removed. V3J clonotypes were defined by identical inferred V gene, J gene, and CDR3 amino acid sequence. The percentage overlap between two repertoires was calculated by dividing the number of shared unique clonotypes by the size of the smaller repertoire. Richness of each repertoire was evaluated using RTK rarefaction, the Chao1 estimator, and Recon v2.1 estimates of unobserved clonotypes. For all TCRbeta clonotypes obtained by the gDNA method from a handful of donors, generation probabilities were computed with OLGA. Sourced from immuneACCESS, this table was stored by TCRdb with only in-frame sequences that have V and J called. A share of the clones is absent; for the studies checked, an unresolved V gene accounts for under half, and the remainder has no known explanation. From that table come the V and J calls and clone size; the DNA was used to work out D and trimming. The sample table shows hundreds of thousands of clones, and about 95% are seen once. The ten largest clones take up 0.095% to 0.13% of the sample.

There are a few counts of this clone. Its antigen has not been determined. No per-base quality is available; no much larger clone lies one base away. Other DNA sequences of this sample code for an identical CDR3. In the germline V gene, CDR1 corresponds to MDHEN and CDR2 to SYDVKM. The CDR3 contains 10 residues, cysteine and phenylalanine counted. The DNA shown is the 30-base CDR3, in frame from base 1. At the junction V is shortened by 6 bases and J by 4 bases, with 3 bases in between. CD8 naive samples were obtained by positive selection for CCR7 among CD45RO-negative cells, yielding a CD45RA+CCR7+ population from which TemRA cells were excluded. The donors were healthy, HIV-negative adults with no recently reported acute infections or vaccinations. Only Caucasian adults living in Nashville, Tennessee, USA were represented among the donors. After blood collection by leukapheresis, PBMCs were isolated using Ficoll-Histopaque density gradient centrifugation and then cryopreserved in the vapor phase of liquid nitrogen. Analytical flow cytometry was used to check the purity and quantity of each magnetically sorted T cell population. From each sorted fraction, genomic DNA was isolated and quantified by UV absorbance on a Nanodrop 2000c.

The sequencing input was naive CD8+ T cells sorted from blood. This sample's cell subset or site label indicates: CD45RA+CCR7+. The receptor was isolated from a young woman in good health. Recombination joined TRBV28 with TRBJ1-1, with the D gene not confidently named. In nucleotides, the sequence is TGTGCCAGCAGGAGCACTGAAGCTTTCTTT. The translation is CASRSTEAFF.